This entry concerns a single T cell receptor beta chain. This clonotype was seen only a few times. Its specific antigen is unknown. Base qualities are missing; no much larger clone stands one base away. The germline V gene (reference sequence) gives CDR1 as SEHNR and CDR2 as FQNEAQ. Including cysteine and phenylalanine, the CDR3 has 13 amino acids. Only the CDR3 part of the read is kept: 39 bases, read in frame from the first base. At the junction V is shortened by 6 bases and J by 5 bases, with 13 bases in between. This specimen's time point label, per the study, means: sample taken at primary tumor resection. The donors were about 71 patients from the lung TRACERx cohort who had early-stage, untreated non-small cell lung cancer. For TCR sequencing, whole RNA was extracted from tumor and nontumor lung tissue, or from cryopreserved PBMC samples, and no cell sorting was done. Only patients for whom sufficient RNA was available from at least two tumor regions were selected for TCR sequencing. Before being selected, tumor and adjacent nontumor lung specimens were reviewed by a lung pathologist.

This specimen belongs to a study of spatial heterogeneity in lung cancer (dated by TCRdb to the late 2010s). For the study in its entirety: Beta-chain transcripts were consistently detected in greater numbers than alpha-chain transcripts, which likely reflects a higher abundance of beta-chain transcripts. A strong correlation was found between TCR transcript counts in tumor regions and a T cell transcriptional module score from matched bulk RNA-seq. In the raw uncorrected reads, each unique combination of TCR and UMI appeared more than ten times on average. TCR alpha and beta repertoires were quantitatively compared across multiple tumor regions, matched nontumor lung and blood in non-small cell lung cancer. Nonsynonymous mutation counts, determined by whole-exome sequencing of tumor tissue, were related to TCR repertoire features. Both alpha and beta chains were TCR-sequenced in approximately 200 tumor regions, 64 matched nontumor lung samples and some 50 PBMC samples obtained at surgery. Results and caveats for the whole study, not just this receptor: The number of expanded intratumoral alpha and beta TCRs correlated with the tumor nonsynonymous mutation count. Counts of ubiquitous and regional expanded TCRs were found to correlate with counts of ubiquitous and regional nonsynonymous mutations, respectively. TCR-seq coverage of tumor T cells was estimated to be only approximately 7% for alpha chains and more than 11% for beta chains. Additional single-cell paired TCR alpha and beta sequencing was considered necessary to confirm, at a functional level, the hypothesis that regional TCRs recognize regional mutations.

Library preparation used 5' RACE. The sequencer listed for this sample is NextSeq 500. The TCR library protocol attached a unique molecular identifier to each TCR cDNA molecule to allow correction of PCR and sequencing errors. The authors' analysis ran thus. TCR identification, UMI-based error correction and CDR3 extraction were all carried out with Decombinator tools. Expanded TCRs were defined as those above a frequency of 2 per 1,000, corresponding to the top 1% of the tumor frequency distribution. Expanded tumor TCRs were classed as regional if statistically deemed absent (corrected P<0.05) from at least one tumor region, otherwise ubiquitous. Renyi diversity was calculated using the R vegan package after each repertoire was subsampled 100 times to 5,000 TCRs. CDR3 similarity networks were built from amino acid triplet string-kernel similarity, with CDR3s being connected when pairwise similarity was above 0.82. TCRdb reworked the public reads: Q25 trimming with fastp, MiXCR clone assembly, productive beta chains retained. Rows merge per CDR3 protein into single entries with the most common DNA and genes. These V and J calls derive from TCRdb rather than the authors' analysis. The sample table lists 7,500 to 10,000 distinct CDR3 sequences, roughly half of them with a count of one. The top ten clones comprise 25% to 30% of the sample.

The rearranged chain carries TRBV7-9 and TRBJ1-2; TRBD1 is perhaps the D gene, given 5 matching bases. Source: lung tumor tissue, taken at surgery. The TCR originated in a female donor with early-stage non-small cell lung cancer. The CDR3 region: CASRLGEAYGYTF. The sequenced DNA: TGTGCCAGCAGATTGGGGGAGGCTTATGGCTACACCTTC.